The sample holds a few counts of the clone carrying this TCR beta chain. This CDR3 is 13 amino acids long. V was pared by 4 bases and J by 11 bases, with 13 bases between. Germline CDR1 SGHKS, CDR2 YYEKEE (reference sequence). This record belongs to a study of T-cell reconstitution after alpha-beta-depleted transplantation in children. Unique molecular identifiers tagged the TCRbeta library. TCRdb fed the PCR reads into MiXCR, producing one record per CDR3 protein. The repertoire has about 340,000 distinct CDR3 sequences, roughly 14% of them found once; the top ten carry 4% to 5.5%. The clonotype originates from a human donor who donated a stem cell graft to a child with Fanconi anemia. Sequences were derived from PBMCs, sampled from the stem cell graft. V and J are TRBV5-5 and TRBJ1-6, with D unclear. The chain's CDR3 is CASSQGPTPPLHF. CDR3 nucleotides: TGTGCCAGCAGCCAAGGGCCAACGCCACCCCTCCACTTT.